The 5 T cell receptor beta chains given below trace back to one sample, sequenced in a study of CD8 T cells in Susac syndrome. RNA in amounts of roughly 0.5 to 1 ug was reverse transcribed with random hexamers. Using its own MiXCR run on the immunoSEQ multiplex PCR reads, TCRdb lists one record per CDR3 protein. The repertoire consists of approximately 180,000 distinct CDR3 sequences, with about 94% occurring once and the leading ten covering approximately 0.09%. Sequencing input: CD4+ T cells from PBMCs. The receptors were sampled from a human donor with multiple sclerosis.

The genes are TRBV2 and TRBJ1-5; maybe TRBD1 (5 bases). This CDR3 is 16 amino acids long. Looked up from germline, CDR1 is SNHLY and CDR2 is FYNNEI. Trimming shortened V by 6 bases and J by 2 bases, and 17 bases separated the two germline ends. For the CDR3, the DNA is TGTGCCAGCAGCCAAATGGGGGGATGGGGCAATCAGCCCCAGCATTTT. It encodes CASSQMGGWGNQPQHF.

V and J are TRBV7-2 and TRBJ2-7; D gene ambiguous. V was pared by 1 base and J by 6 bases, with 7 bases between. Germline assignment: CDR1 SGHTA and CDR2 FQGNSA. The CDR3 loop spans 12 amino acids. CDR3 amino acids: CASSLVNAEQYF. CDR3 bases: TGTGCCAGCAGCTTAGTAAACGCCGAGCAGTACTTC.

The chain uses TRBV20-1 and TRBJ2-2; weak D call: TRBD2 (6 bases). The V gene lost 1 base and the J gene lost 4 bases, with 10 bases spanning the gap. This CDR3 is built from 14 residues. Germline V gene data show CDR1 as DFQATT and CDR2 as SNEGSKA (reference sequence). CDR3 DNA sequence: TGCAGTGCTAGAGCCGGGAGCGTCACCGGGGAGCTGTTTTTT. Residues: CSARAGSVTGELFF.

CDR3 in DNA: TGCGCCAGCAGAACTCCTGGGGCCAACGTCCTGACTTTC. It yields the protein CASRTPGANVLTF. The gene calls are TRBV5-1 and TRBJ2-6; D is unclear. The CDR3 sequence is 13 residues long. Germline lookup yields CDR1 SGHRS and CDR2 YFSETQ. The V and J ends lost 5 bases and 2 bases respectively, with 5 bases between them.

The rearrangement uses TRBV30 and TRBJ1-1; D remains unclear. V lost 0 bases and J lost 3, with 8 bases in between. The CDR3 has 13 amino acids. Germline CDR1 reads GTSNPN; CDR2 reads SVGIG (reference sequence). The CDR3: CAWSVLPHTEAFF. CDR3 sequence (DNA): TGTGCCTGGAGTGTACTTCCCCACACTGAAGCTTTCTTT.